Here is one T cell receptor beta chain with its context. The sample originates from a study of control samples from healthy donors and cancer patients. V was clipped by 5 bases and J by 6 bases; unmatched bases: 5. The CDR3 extends over 15 amino acids. CDR1 and CDR2 from the germline V gene are MNHEY and SVGAGI. The method was immunoSEQ multiplex PCR; TCRdb's version includes in-frame clones alone and lacks a portion of them. Among around 76,000 clones listed, about nine tenths were seen once. Material for sequencing was PBMCs. The sequence was obtained from a woman in her fifties or sixties with colorectal cancer. The rearrangement links TRBV6-5 to TRBJ1-4, with 11 bases fitting TRBD1. CDR3 coding DNA: TGTGCCAGCAGTCCCCAGGGACAGGGGGATGAAAAACTGTTTTTT. It codes for CASSPQGQGDEKLFF.